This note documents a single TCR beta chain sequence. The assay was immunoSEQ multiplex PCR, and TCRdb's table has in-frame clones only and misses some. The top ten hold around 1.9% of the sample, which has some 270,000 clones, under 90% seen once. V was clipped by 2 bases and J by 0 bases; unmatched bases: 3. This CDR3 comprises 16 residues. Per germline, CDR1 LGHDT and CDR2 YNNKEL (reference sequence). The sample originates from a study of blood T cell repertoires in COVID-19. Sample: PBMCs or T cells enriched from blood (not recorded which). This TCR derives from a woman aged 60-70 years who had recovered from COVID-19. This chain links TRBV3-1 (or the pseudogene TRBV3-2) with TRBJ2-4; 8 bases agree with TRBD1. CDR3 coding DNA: TGTGCCAGCAGCCAACAGGGGGCTCTAGCCAAAAACATTCAGTACTTC. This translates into CASSQQGALAKNIQYF.